This T cell receptor beta chain stems from a study of beta chain features in type 1 diabetes (dated by TCRdb to the late 2010s). With respect to the entire study: Patients and healthy donors did not differ in mean age, gender distribution, total cell number or subset yield. Across all samples, 107,917,701 sorted cells were examined, and cell number per subset correlated strongly with RNA yield. In the study, TCRB repertoires of sorted circulating CD4+ T cell subsets from recently diagnosed type 1 diabetes patients were compared with those of matched healthy donors. Regulatory and stem cell-like memory subsets were isolated from only 8 patients and roughly eight healthy donors, whereas naive and central memory subsets came from all 28 donors.

Each donor gave one peripheral blood draw, about 110 mL on average, collected into heparinised tubes. A BD FACSAria II was used to sort naive, central memory, regulatory and stem cell-like memory CD4+ T cells with a panel that included CD45RO, CCR7, CD25, CD127, CD95 and CD27. Purity was above 95% for every sorted population. PBMCs were isolated immediately by Lymphoprep density gradient centrifugation and stained directly without culture. Samples were stained and sorted in pairs, with one healthy donor and one patient per experiment, so that batch effects were minimized. Regarding this clone: There is no known antigen for this receptor. The record has no base qualities; no much larger clone is one base away.

Study-level results and caveats: In all four CD4+ subsets, TCRB CDR3 length was moderately but significantly shorter in type 1 diabetes patients. HLA sub-analyses involved small numbers of individuals, so any influence of HLA type on TCRB rearrangement remained unresolved. Patients with type 1 diabetes made fewer insertions and deleted more nucleotides at VDJ recombination sites, implying thymic rearrangement abnormalities. Naive, central memory and regulatory TCRB repertoires appeared to be more similar among patients than among healthy donors. Because cDNA was sequenced instead of genomic DNA, highly expressing activated cells could be over-represented, though the groups showed no difference in activation or CD3 levels. Shorter templates might be favored by PCR, yet because patient and control samples were amplified and corrected together, any such skew would affect both groups equally.

The High Capacity cDNA Reverse Transcription Kit was used to reverse transcribe all of the isolated RNA, meaning that expressed TCRB transcripts were what got sequenced. Naive, central memory and regulatory T cell samples underwent deep immunoSEQ sequencing, averaging about 3.3 million total reads per sample. Sorted cells were lysed in RLT buffer and RNA was extracted with DNase-treated RNeasy Micro or Mini kits, depending on cell number. To prevent cross-contamination, each cell subset was processed individually, whereas patient and healthy donor samples were processed jointly. Using the immunoSEQ multiplex PCR, TCRB sequences were amplified from cDNA into 87-bp fragments spanning the CDR3 region. Sequencing of the amplicons was done on the Illumina HiSeq platform. Turning to the authors' computational methods: PCR bias was computationally corrected using synthetic template baselines, reads within Hamming distance 2 were collapsed, and singletons that could not be merged were discarded. By aligning reads against IMGT, V, D and J genes, CDR3 length, and insertions or deletions at six rearrangement sites were assigned. Clonotype counts were normalized to sorted cell number within each subset before computing true diversity and Gini coefficients with the tcR R package. The overlap coefficient, calculated on TCRB nucleotide sequences, was used to quantify repertoire sharing. As a proxy for the pre-selection repertoire, out-of-frame TCRB sequences from naive cells were analyzed. TCRdb carries this immuneACCESS record with in-frame sequences only. Its versions omit some clonotypes, under half of them owing to an unresolved V gene in the studies checked, with the rest unexplained. Clonal size and the V and J genes are those of that table, whereas D and trimming came from the DNA. The sample data list about 360,000 clones, and roughly an eighth of these were observed just once. The ten largest clonotypes hold around 0.015% of the sample.

The sequence was obtained from a man between 18 and 29 years old in good health. The sequenced material came from naive CD4+ T cells from blood. The cell subset or site label corresponds to: true naive CD4+ T cells.

The CDR3 sequence is CASSLGLPQNTGELFF. In nucleotides, the sequence is TGCGCCAGCAGCTTGGGACTGCCCCAAAACACCGGGGAGCTGTTTTTT. Recombination connected TRBV5-1 to TRBJ2-2; too little of a D gene remains to name it. V is cut by 0 bases and J by 2 bases, and the space between the germline ends is 11 bases. Its CDR3 holds 16 amino acids, cysteine through phenylalanine. Kept here is only the CDR3 DNA, which spans 48 bases and is read in frame from base 1. The germline V gene yields SGHRS for CDR1 and YFSETQ for CDR2.